Listed below are T cell receptor beta chains from one sample, sequenced in a study of blood T cell repertoires in COVID-19. Sequenced by immunoSEQ multiplex PCR; TCRdb stores in-frame clones only, minus some. Of 30,000 to 35,000 clones in the sample, about 85% were seen once. The specimen sequenced was peripheral blood. The receptors come from a human donor with acute or convalescent COVID-19. The donor label of this sample is uncertain. Both conserved end residues are part of each CDR3. A D gene is named only where the DNA matches it firmly. The size of a clone is reported for some rows only, either as once, few or many, or as a class for expanded clones.

TRBV28	-	-	TRBJ2-1	CASSLVAVPTSYNEQFF	TGTGCCAGCAGTTTAGTAGCGGTTCCGACCTCCTACAATGAGCAGTTCTTC
TRBV3-1/TRBV3-2	-	TRBD1	TRBJ2-3	CASSRGTGADTQYF	TGTGCCAGCAGCCGGGGGACAGGGGCAGATACGCAGTATTTT
TRBV6-2/TRBV6-3	-	TRBD1	TRBJ2-1	CASSGIGTGGRNEQFF	TGTGCCAGCAGTGGGATCGGGACAGGGGGACGCAATGAGCAGTTCTTC
TRBV28	-	TRBD1	TRBJ1-2	CASRGDRADGYTF	TGTGCCAGCAGGGGAGACAGGGCGGACGGCTACACCTTC
TRBV3-1/TRBV3-2	once	-	TRBJ2-7	CASSQVTYEQYF	TGTGCCAGCAGCCAAGTTACCTACGAGCAGTACTTC
TRBV4-3	-	TRBD1	TRBJ1-3	CASSHRDRGFTGNTIYF	TGCGCCAGCAGCCATAGGGACAGGGGATTCACTGGAAACACCATATATTTT
TRBV6-5	-	TRBD1	TRBJ1-2	CASSWDSRGYTF	TGTGCCAGCAGTTGGGACAGTCGTGGCTACACCTTC
TRBV27	-	-	TRBJ1-3	CASSLSLYSGNTIYF	TGTGCCAGCAGTTTATCGTTATACTCTGGAAACACCATATATTTT
TRBV13	-	-	TRBJ1-1	CASSLLRGGNTEAFF	TGTGCCAGCAGCTTACTTAGAGGGGGGAACACTGAAGCTTTCTTT
TRBV6-5	-	-	TRBJ1-1	CASSPTGGEAFF	TGTGCCAGCAGTCCCACGGGAGGTGAAGCTTTCTTT
TRBV12-3/TRBV12-4	-	-	TRBJ1-2	CASSFSQLDYTF	TGTGCCAGCAGTTTTTCACAACTAGACTACACCTTC
TRBV6-1	-	-	TRBJ1-4	CASSSTGSEKLFF	TGTGCCAGCAGTTCAACAGGGTCCGAAAAACTGTTTTTT
TRBV19	-	TRBD1	TRBJ1-2	CASSPTGGGRGYTF	TGTGCCAGTAGCCCGACAGGGGGCGGACGTGGCTACACCTTC
TRBV19	-	-	TRBJ1-3	CASSIGGSGNTIYF	TGTGCCAGTAGTATTGGAGGGTCTGGAAACACCATATATTTT
TRBV28	-	-	TRBJ1-1	CASRVGAEAFF	TGTGCCAGCAGGGTAGGGGCTGAAGCTTTCTTT
TRBV29-1	once	-	TRBJ2-7	CSVERQGSDNEQYF	TGCAGCGTTGAAAGGCAGGGAAGTGACAACGAGCAGTACTTC
TRBV10-3	-	TRBD1	TRBJ1-1	CAISGLPGQGGTEAFF	TGTGCCATCAGTGGTCTCCCGGGACAGGGAGGCACTGAAGCTTTCTTT
TRBV4-3	-	-	TRBJ2-7	CASSHRRGDEQYF	TGCGCCAGCAGCCATAGGAGAGGCGACGAGCAGTACTTC
TRBV15	few	-	TRBJ1-3	CATSTRQTGNTIYF	TGTGCCACCAGCACCCGACAAACTGGAAACACCATATATTTT
TRBV6-2/TRBV6-3	-	-	TRBJ1-2	CASSTTGSRADGYTF	TGTGCCAGCAGTACCACCGGGAGCCGGGCGGATGGCTACACCTTC
TRBV21-1	-	-	TRBJ2-2	CASPRTGNTGELFF	TGTGCCAGCCCCAGGACAGGTAACACCGGGGAGCTGTTTTTT
TRBV11-3	-	-	TRBJ1-1	CASSPPSGGVAFF	TGTGCCAGCAGCCCTCCCAGCGGGGGGGTGGCTTTCTTT
TRBV3-1/TRBV3-2	-	TRBD2	TRBJ2-1	CASSPLGLREGNEQFF	TGTGCCAGCAGCCCACTGGGGTTGCGGGAGGGGAATGAGCAGTTCTTC
TRBV6-5	-	TRBD2	TRBJ2-4	CATRGGLDSIQYF	TGTGCCACAAGGGGAGGGCTAGATTCCATTCAGTACTTC
TRBV6-6	-	TRBD1	TRBJ2-3	CASTLGTETDTQYF	TGTGCCAGCACCCTCGGGACAGAAACAGATACGCAGTATTTT
TRBV2	few	-	TRBJ1-3	CASSAAGSATIYF	TGTGCCAGCAGTGCGGCCGGGTCCGCCACCATATATTTT
TRBV5-1	-	TRBD1	TRBJ1-4	CASSGQVDGEKLFF	TGCGCCAGCAGTGGACAGGTCGATGGAGAAAAACTGTTTTTT
TRBV2	-	-	TRBJ1-2	CASSEAAGRRTNYGYTF	TGTGCCAGCAGTGAAGCGGCAGGGCGTAGAACTAACTATGGCTACACCTTC
TRBV6-5	-	-	TRBJ2-3	CASRPDSDTQYF	TGTGCCAGCAGGCCCGACAGCGATACGCAGTATTTT
TRBV9	-	TRBD2	TRBJ2-2	CASRLAGGTGELFF	TGTGCCAGCAGGCTAGCGGGGGGTACCGGGGAGCTGTTTTTT
TRBV5-6	-	TRBD1	TRBJ1-3	CAGGQVPSGNTIYF	TGTGCCGGAGGACAGGTCCCCTCTGGAAACACCATATATTTT
TRBV10-3	-	TRBD2	TRBJ2-7	CAISSRTSSYEQYF	TGTGCCATCAGTAGCCGGACTAGCTCCTACGAGCAGTACTTC
TRBV18	-	TRBD1	TRBJ1-2	CASSPPGQGAWGYTF	TGTGCCAGCTCACCACCGGGACAGGGGGCTTGGGGCTACACCTTC